This TCR beta chain is from a study of T cells in Graves' hyperthyroidism and ophthalmopathy. Study-wide findings and caveats: Separation of ophthalmopathy from stable hyperthyroidism was achieved by a 13 V-J model.

Germline CDR1 is ENHRY and CDR2 is SYGVKD. V was clipped by 10 bases and J by 4 bases; unmatched bases: 9. The CDR3 length is 14 residues. Among the patients, aged 18 to 65, hyperthyroidism was newly diagnosed and had lasted under 2 months. Concerning this clonotype itself: No antigen is known for it.

The source material, RNA transcripts, was used to amplify TCR beta CDR3 regions. First-round RT-PCR of the TCR CDR3 relied on the HTBI primer set. TCRdb processed the multiplex PCR reads anew with MiXCR; each CDR3 protein has one entry. The table shows roughly 840,000 distinct CDR3 sequences, with about 38% occurring only once. Sample: blood. V is TRBV10-3 and J is TRBJ1-1; 10 nucleotides align to TRBD1. This clonotype was obtained from a man between 18 and 29 years old with Graves' hyperthyroidism. For the CDR3, the DNA is TGTGCCACCAGGGGGACAGGGGTGGGCACTGAAGCTTTCTTT. It encodes CATRGTGVGTEAFF.